What follows is one T cell receptor (beta chain) and its context. The age range of participants was roughly 18 to 90 years, with residence in around 22 US areas. The protocol was immunoSEQ multiplex PCR, while the TCRdb copy is restricted to in-frame clones and leaves out a portion. The sample has about 170,000 clones; about 88% are singletons. This specimen belongs to a study of blood T cell repertoires in COVID-19. The CDR3 extends over 14 amino acids. V was pared by 7 bases and J by 5 bases, with 15 bases between. Germline V gene data show CDR1 as LNHDA and CDR2 as SQIVND (reference sequence). This rearrangement joins TRBV19 to TRBJ2-4; perhaps TRBD1 as D (5 bases). Sequencing was done on a sample of PBMCs or T cells enriched from blood (not recorded which). The sequence derives from a young woman who had recovered from COVID-19. CDR3 bases: TGTGCCAGTATGCCATGGGGCGCCGAAAACATTCAGTACTTC. Amino acids: CASMPWGAENIQYF.